Following are 2 T cell receptor beta chains from one sample sequenced in a study of cytomegalovirus exposure and HLA in healthy donors. The PCR used 60 Vbeta and 13 Jbeta primers. The repertoire was sequenced with immunoSEQ multiplex PCR; TCRdb's copy has only in-frame clones and lacks some. The sample has approximately 120,000 clones, approximately 72% seen once. The sequencing sample was made of PBMCs. These TCRs come from a woman aged 45-59 years in good health and CMV-seropositive.

The V and J genes are TRBV9 and TRBJ2-1; 11 nucleotides align to TRBD2. V shed 2 bases, J shed 9 bases, and the junction held 10 bases outside the gene matches. Germline CDR1 is SGDLS and CDR2 is YYNGEE. CDR3 length: 16 amino acids. The CDR3 DNA reads as TGTGCCAGCAGCGTGTCCGGGACTAGCGGTTTTACTGAGCAGTTCTTC. This encodes CASSVSGTSGFTEQFF.

This clone was picked up a small number of times. The J gene is TRBJ1-5, the V gene TRBV10-3; possible D gene TRBD1, 6 bases. Germline V gene data show CDR1 as ENHRY and CDR2 as SYGVKD. Trimming took off 6 bases at V and 3 bases at J, with 9 bases between the two ends. The CDR3 extends over 13 amino acids. The CDR3 is CAIRTGFNQPQHF. CDR3 bases: TGTGCCATCAGGACAGGATTCAATCAGCCCCAGCATTTT.